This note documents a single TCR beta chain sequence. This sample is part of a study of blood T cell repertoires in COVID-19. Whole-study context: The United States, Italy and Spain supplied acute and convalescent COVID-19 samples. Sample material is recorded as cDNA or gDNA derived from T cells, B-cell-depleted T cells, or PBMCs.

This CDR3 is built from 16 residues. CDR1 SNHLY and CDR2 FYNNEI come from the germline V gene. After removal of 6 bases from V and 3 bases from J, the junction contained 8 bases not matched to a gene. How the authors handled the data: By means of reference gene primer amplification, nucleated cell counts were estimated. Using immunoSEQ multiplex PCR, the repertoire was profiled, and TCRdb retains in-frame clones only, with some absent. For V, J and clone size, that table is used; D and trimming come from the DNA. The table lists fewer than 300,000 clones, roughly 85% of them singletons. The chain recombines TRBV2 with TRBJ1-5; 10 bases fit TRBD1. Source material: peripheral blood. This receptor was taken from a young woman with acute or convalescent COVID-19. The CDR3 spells CASRGDRGTVNQPQHF. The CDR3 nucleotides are TGTGCCAGCAGGGGGGACAGGGGTACCGTCAATCAGCCCCAGCATTTT.